The 27 T cell receptor beta chains given below trace back to one sample, sequenced in a study of CD8 T cells in ankylosing spondylitis. From the 5' RACE reads, TCRdb called clonotypes with MiXCR, one entry per CDR3 protein. The sample has hundreds of thousands of distinct CDR3 sequences, approximately 17% seen once. Their antigens remain unidentified. Study-level points and caveats: The study identified a TCR beta motif of 7 or 8 highly homologous variants that appeared characteristic of ankylosing spondylitis blood.

Sequencing input: blood, either unsorted or a sorted T cell fraction (not recorded which). The receptors originated from a male donor with ankylosing spondylitis.

The genes are TRBV20-1 and TRBJ1-5; D is possibly TRBD1 (6 bases). From germline, CDR1 is DFQATT and CDR2 SNEGSKA (reference sequence). V lost 2 bases, J lost 2 bases, and 10 bases lay in between. The CDR3 extends over 14 amino acids. As DNA, the CDR3 is TGCAGTGCTAGATCACCAGGGGGCAATCAGCCCCAGCATTTT. Encoded protein: CSARSPGGNQPQHF.

The rearrangement uses TRBV2 and TRBJ2-5; perhaps TRBD2 as D (6 bases). This CDR3 spans 15 amino acids. V was pared by 6 bases and J by 5 bases, with 19 bases between. Per germline, CDR1 SNHLY and CDR2 FYNNEI. CDR3 in DNA: TGTGCCAGCAGGGCGGGACTCCCGAGCAGGGAGACCCAGTACTTC. It codes for CASRAGLPSRETQYF.

As to this clonotype: An end of the junction differs from the germline gene, which may be a read error. The chain combines TRBV5-1 with TRBJ1-1; D gene uncertain. The CDR3 extends over 12 amino acids. The germline V gene has CDR1 SGHRS and CDR2 YFSETQ. In DNA, the CDR3 is TGCACCAGCAAATCAGGTGGCACTGAAGCTTTCTTT. Translation: CTSKSGGTEAFF.

The rearrangement joins TRBV24-1 to TRBJ2-7, with D tentatively TRBD1 or TRBD2 (5 bases each). V lost 8 bases, J lost 3 bases, and 37 bases lay in between. Germline loops: CDR1 KGHDR, CDR2 SFDVKD. The CDR3 totals 21 residues. The CDR3 here is CATTMTAPRDVMLRGGYEQYF. For the CDR3, the DNA is TGTGCCACCACCATGACAGCCCCCCGTGACGTCATGCTACGTGGGGGCTACGAGCAGTACTTC.

This sequence joins TRBV11-2 and TRBJ1-4, with TRBD1 matching 7 bases. Germline loops: CDR1 SGHAT, CDR2 FQNNGV. The CDR3 consists of 15 residues. J was trimmed by 4 bases and V by 5 bases; bases with no gene match: 7. CDR3 nucleotide sequence: TGTGCCAGCAGCCCCCGGACAGGCAGTAATGAAAAACTGTTTTTT. This encodes CASSPRTGSNEKLFF.

V gene TRBV19 combines with J gene TRBJ2-1; D remains unclear. Germline assignment: CDR1 LNHDA and CDR2 SQIVND (reference sequence). Trimming removed 1 base from V and 0 bases from J, with 16 bases in between. CDR3 size: 18 residues. For the CDR3, the DNA is TGTGCCAGTAGTATAGCAAGCCCATTTACAAGCTCCTACAATGAGCAGTTCTTC. It specifies CASSIASPFTSSYNEQFF.

CDR3 sequence (DNA): TGTGCCAGCAGTGAGGGAATGAACACTGAAGCTTTCTTT. Protein: CASSEGMNTEAFF. The gene calls are TRBV2 and TRBJ1-1; D remains unclear. Germline lookup yields CDR1 SNHLY and CDR2 FYNNEI. This CDR3 region has 13 residues. V lost 3 bases to trimming and J lost 0 bases, with 5 bases between them.

This clonotype was counted many times. The chain employs TRBV5-1 and TRBJ2-5; 8 bases align to TRBD2. V shed 0 bases, J shed 4 bases, and the junction held 5 bases outside the gene matches. This CDR3 spans 15 amino acids. Germline-derived CDR1 and CDR2 are SGHRS and YFSETQ. The CDR3 spells CASSLGSLAGETQYF. For the CDR3, the DNA is TGCGCCAGCAGCTTGGGGTCTCTAGCGGGAGAGACCCAGTACTTC.

The chain has TRBV3-1 and TRBJ2-5, with 8 bases matching TRBD1. The CDR3 consists of 14 residues. V lost 5 bases and J lost 2; bases outside the gene matches: 4. CDR1 and CDR2 from the germline V gene are LGHDT and YNNKEL (reference sequence). The CDR3 bases are TGTGCCAGCAGCTTCAGGACAGGGCAAGAGACCCAGTACTTC. Protein product: CASSFRTGQETQYF.

The V call is TRBV4-3, the J call TRBJ2-2; D is undetermined. V was shortened by 6 bases and J by 7 bases, with 6 bases between the two germline ends. CDR3 length equals 11 residues. The V gene's germline CDR1 is LGHNA and CDR2 YSLEER. The CDR3 region has the DNA TGCGCCAGCAGAGGATTCGGGGAGCTGTTTTTT. Encoded protein: CASRGFGELFF.

This clonotype was counted between two and nine times. This chain connects TRBV5-4 to TRBJ2-1; 7 bases line up with TRBD1. This CDR3 is 15 amino acids long. CDR1 SGHNT and CDR2 YYREEE come from the germline V gene (reference sequence). V was clipped by 1 base and J by 3 bases; unmatched bases: 4. The CDR3 DNA reads as TGTGCCAGCAGCTTGTCAGGGGGTAACTACAATGAGCAGTTCTTC. Residues: CASSLSGGNYNEQFF.

The rearrangement uses TRBV24-1 and TRBJ2-1, with TRBD2 matching over 13 bases. V lost 4 bases to trimming and J lost 8 bases; unmatched junction nucleotides: 7. The germline V gene has CDR1 KGHDR and CDR2 SFDVKD. CDR3 size: 16 residues. CDR3 region: CATSDPGLAGVYEQFF. The CDR3 DNA follows: TGTGCCACCAGTGACCCCGGACTAGCGGGAGTTTATGAGCAGTTCTTC.

This clonotype was recorded at least ten times. The chain carries TRBV12-3 or TRBV12-4 and TRBJ1-3; no definite D call. The CDR3 has 16 amino acids. Trimming shortened V by 3 bases and J by 0 bases, and 12 bases separated the two germline ends. DNA for the CDR3: TGTGCCAGCAGTTTTGAGAAACACCTCTCTGGAAACACCATATATTTT. Encoded protein: CASSFEKHLSGNTIYF.

This clonotype was observed a few times. The rearrangement links TRBV20-1 to TRBJ1-1, with 9 nucleotides matching TRBD1. Per the germline V gene, CDR1 is DFQATT and CDR2 is SNEGSKA (reference sequence). The CDR3 consists of 16 residues. V dropped 5 bases and J dropped 4; count of bases not matched to a gene: 14. CDR3 in DNA: TGCAGTGCTCCAGATTTACAGGGGGCTCAGGGCACTGAAGCTTTCTTT. Protein: CSAPDLQGAQGTEAFF.

The J gene is TRBJ2-1, the V gene TRBV7-3; 7 nucleotides match TRBD2. J gave up 0 bases and V 5 bases, and 7 bases lay outside the gene matches. This CDR3 comprises 16 residues. CDR1 and CDR2 from the germline V gene are SGHTA and FQGTGA. This CDR3 is CASSPRLASSYNEQFF. The CDR3 DNA is TGTGCCAGCAGCCCGCGACTAGCCTCCTCCTACAATGAGCAGTTCTTC.

This clonotype was observed a few times. One end of the junction does not line up with germline, which may come from a read error. CDR3 residues: CDSSPLDSSKETQYF. CDR3 coding DNA: TGCGACAGCAGCCCCTTGGACAGTTCCAAAGAGACCCAGTACTTC. The chain uses TRBV5-1 and TRBJ2-5, with a tentative D call TRBD1 (6 bases). This CDR3 has 15 residues. Germline V gene lookup returns CDR1 SGHRS and CDR2 YFSETQ.

This clonotype occurred a few times. This chain joins TRBV18 and TRBJ2-1, with D perhaps assigned TRBD1 or TRBD2 (6 bases each). The CDR3 runs to 16 residues. V was clipped by 0 bases and J by 2 bases, with 11 bases between them. CDR1 is KGHSH, CDR2 LQKENI, per germline. The CDR3 region has the DNA TGTGCCAGCTCACCACCGGGGGGCGCGCCCTACAATGAGCAGTTCTTC. Translating it yields CASSPPGGAPYNEQFF.

CDR3 protein: CSASNPTGHRDEQYF. CDR3 in DNA: TGCAGTGCTAGTAATCCGACAGGGCATCGGGACGAGCAGTACTTC. This chain links TRBV20-1 with TRBJ2-7; TRBD1 matches at 7 bases. The CDR3 sequence is 15 residues long. From germline, CDR1 is DFQATT and CDR2 SNEGSKA (reference sequence). V dropped 3 bases and J dropped 5; count of bases not matched to a gene: 13.

The chain uses TRBV5-6 and TRBJ1-3; 7 nucleotides line up with TRBD1. V gave up 4 bases and J gave up 4 bases; unmatched junction bases: 8. Germline assignment: CDR1 SGHDT and CDR2 YYEEEE. CDR3 size: 15 residues. The CDR3 DNA follows: TGTGCCAGCAGCATGCAGGGGGGCTCAGGAAACACCATATATTTT. This gives the protein CASSMQGGSGNTIYF.

This clonotype was seen ten or more times. This rearrangement joins TRBV12-3 or TRBV12-4 to TRBJ2-7; D call uncertain. Trimming shortened V by 6 bases and J by 0 bases, and 3 bases separated the two germline ends. The length of the CDR3 is 11 residues. The CDR3 DNA reads TGTGCCAGCAGCAACTCCTACGAGCAGTACTTC. As protein: CASSNSYEQYF.

In this sample, this clonotype turned up a few times. The rearrangement joins TRBV2 to TRBJ2-5, with D perhaps matching TRBD1 or TRBD2 (5 bases each). V lost 1 base and J 5 bases, leaving 17 bases between the germline ends. Looked up from germline, CDR1 is SNHLY and CDR2 is FYNNEI. This CDR3 has 16 residues. CDR3 nucleotide sequence: TGTGCCAGCAGTGAAGGTTGGGCAGGGACGGGCGAGACCCAGTACTTC. Translating gives CASSEGWAGTGETQYF.

This chain connects TRBV12-3 or TRBV12-4 to TRBJ1-4; D may be TRBD1 (5 bases). The CDR3 has 14 residues. Trimming stripped 8 bases from V and 3 bases from J, with 13 bases between. In DNA form, the CDR3 reads TGTGCCAGCTGCAGGGATTCGGCTAATGAAAAACTGTTTTTT. Translating gives CASCRDSANEKLFF.

In its sample, this clonotype was seen a few times. V usage is TRBV20-1 and J usage is TRBJ1-1; TRBD1 might be the D (6 bases). Deletions cut 6 bases from V and 0 bases from J, with 14 bases between. Germline V CDR1 and CDR2: DFQATT, SNEGSKA (reference sequence). The CDR3 extends over 14 amino acids. CDR3 nucleotides: TGCAGTGCCGTTACAGGGACCATGAACACTGAAGCTTTCTTT. Its protein product is CSAVTGTMNTEAFF.

The chain carries TRBV10-2 and TRBJ1-6; 10 bases fit TRBD1. With 3 bases clipped from V and 7 bases from J, the junction kept 6 bases outside the gene matches. CDR1 is WSHSY, CDR2 SAAADI, per germline. This CDR3 contains 16 residues. CDR3 amino acids: CASSDLGQGLNSPLHF. DNA of the CDR3: TGCGCCAGCAGTGATTTGGGACAGGGGTTGAATTCACCCCTCCACTTT.

The gene calls are TRBV11-2 and TRBJ2-7, with D uncertain. Per germline, CDR1 SGHAT and CDR2 FQNNGV. Trimming left V 3 bases short and J 5 bases short, with 20 bases between. The CDR3 consists of 16 residues. The DNA for the CDR3 is TGTGCCAGCAGCTTTGACGCGGTAACCAGTATGAACGAGCAGTACTTC. Amino acids: CASSFDAVTSMNEQYF.

The chain is built from TRBV5-1 and TRBJ1-1; D possibly corresponds to TRBD1 (5 bases). The CDR3 length is 14 residues. Germline V gives CDR1 SGHRS, CDR2 YFSETQ. V was trimmed by 1 base and J by 7 bases, leaving 14 bases between them. CDR3 in amino acids: CASSLFAGRNEAFF. The CDR3, as DNA: TGCGCCAGCAGCTTGTTTGCAGGGAGGAATGAAGCTTTCTTT.

J is TRBJ1-1 and V is TRBV6-1; D remains unclear. The ends were cut back, 4 bases at V and 4 bases at J, with 10 bases in the middle. The CDR3 is 13 amino acids. The germline V gene encodes CDR1 MNHNS and CDR2 SASEGT. This CDR3 reads CASSVTIITEAFF. For the CDR3, the DNA is TGTGCCAGCAGTGTAACCATTATCACTGAAGCTTTCTTT.